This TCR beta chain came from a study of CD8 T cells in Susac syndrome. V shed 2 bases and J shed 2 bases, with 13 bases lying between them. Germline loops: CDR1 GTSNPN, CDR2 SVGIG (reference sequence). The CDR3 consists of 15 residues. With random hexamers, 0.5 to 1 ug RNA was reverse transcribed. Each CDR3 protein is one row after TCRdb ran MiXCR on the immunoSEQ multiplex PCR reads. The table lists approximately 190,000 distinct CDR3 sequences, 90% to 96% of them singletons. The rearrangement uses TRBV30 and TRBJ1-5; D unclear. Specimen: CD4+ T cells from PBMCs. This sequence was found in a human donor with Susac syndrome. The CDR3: CAWSPGQTGNQPQHF. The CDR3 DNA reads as TGTGCCTGGAGTCCGGGCCAAACGGGCAATCAGCCCCAGCATTTT.